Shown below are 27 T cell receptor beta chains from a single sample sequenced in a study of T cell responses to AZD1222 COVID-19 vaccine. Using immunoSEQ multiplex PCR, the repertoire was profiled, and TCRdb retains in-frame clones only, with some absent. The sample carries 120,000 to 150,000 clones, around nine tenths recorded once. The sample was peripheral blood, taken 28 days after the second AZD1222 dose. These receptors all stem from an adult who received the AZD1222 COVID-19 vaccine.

CDR3 nucleotide sequence: TGTGCCAGCAGCCCTACCGGGGGGGCCGGGGGCGAGCAGTACTTC. Translation: CASSPTGGAGGEQYF. V usage is TRBV7-2 and J usage is TRBJ2-7; 8 positions agree with TRBD2. The CDR3 sequence is 15 residues long. Germline V lookup: CDR1 SGHTA, CDR2 FQGNSA. V was clipped by 5 bases and J by 6 bases; unmatched bases: 12.

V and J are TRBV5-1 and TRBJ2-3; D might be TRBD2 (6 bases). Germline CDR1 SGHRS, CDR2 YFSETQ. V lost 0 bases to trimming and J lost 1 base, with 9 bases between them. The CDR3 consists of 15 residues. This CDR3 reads CASSLAGVGTDTQYF. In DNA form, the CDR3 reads TGCGCCAGCAGCTTGGCGGGGGTGGGCACAGATACGCAGTATTTT.

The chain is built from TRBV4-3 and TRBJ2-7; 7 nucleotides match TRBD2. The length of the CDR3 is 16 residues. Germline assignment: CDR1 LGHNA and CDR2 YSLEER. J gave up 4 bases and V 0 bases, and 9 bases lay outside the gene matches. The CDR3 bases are TGCGCCAGCAGCCAAGATTTGGGACTATTATCTTACGAGCAGTACTTC. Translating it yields CASSQDLGLLSYEQYF.

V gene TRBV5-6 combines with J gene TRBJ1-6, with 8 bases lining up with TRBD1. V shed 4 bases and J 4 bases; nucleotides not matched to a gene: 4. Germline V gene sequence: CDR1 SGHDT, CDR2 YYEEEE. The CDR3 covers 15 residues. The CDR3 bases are TGTGCCAGCAGCAGAGGACAGGGATATAATTCACCCCTCCACTTT. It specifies CASSRGQGYNSPLHF. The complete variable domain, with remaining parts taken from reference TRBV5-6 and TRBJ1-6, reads DAGVTQSPTHLIKTRGQQVTLRCSPKSGHDTVSWYQQALGQGPQFIFQYYEEEERQRGNFPDRFSGHQFPNYSSELNVNALLLGDSALYLCASSRGQGYNSPLHFGNGTRLTVT.

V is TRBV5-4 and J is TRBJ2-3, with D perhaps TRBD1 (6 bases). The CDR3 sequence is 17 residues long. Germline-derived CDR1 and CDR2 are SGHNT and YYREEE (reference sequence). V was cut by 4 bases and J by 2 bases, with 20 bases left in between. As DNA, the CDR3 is TGTGCCAGCAGCCAGGGCCCCTTTGAGGGGGACACAGATACGCAGTATTTT. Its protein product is CASSQGPFEGDTDTQYF.

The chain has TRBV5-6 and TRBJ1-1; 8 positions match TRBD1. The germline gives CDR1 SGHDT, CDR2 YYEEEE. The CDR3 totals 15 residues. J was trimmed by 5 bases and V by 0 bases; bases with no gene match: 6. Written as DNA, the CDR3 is TGTGCCAGCAGCTTGGTGTCAGGGGGCTGGACTGAAGCTTTCTTT. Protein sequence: CASSLVSGGWTEAFF.

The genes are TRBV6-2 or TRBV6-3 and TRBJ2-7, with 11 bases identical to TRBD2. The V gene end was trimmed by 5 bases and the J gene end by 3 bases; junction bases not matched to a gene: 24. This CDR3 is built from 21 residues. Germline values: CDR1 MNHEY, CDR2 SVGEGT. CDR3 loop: CASSKSLKERTTSGRLYEQYF. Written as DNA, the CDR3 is TGTGCCAGCAGTAAATCCCTCAAGGAGCGTACTACTAGCGGGAGACTCTACGAGCAGTACTTC.

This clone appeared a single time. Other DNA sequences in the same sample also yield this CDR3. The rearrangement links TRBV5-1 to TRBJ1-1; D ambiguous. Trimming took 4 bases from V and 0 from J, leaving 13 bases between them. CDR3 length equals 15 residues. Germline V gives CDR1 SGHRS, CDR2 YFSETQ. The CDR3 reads CASSPREGLNTEAFF. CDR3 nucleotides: TGCGCCAGCAGCCCCCGGGAGGGCTTGAACACTGAAGCTTTCTTT.

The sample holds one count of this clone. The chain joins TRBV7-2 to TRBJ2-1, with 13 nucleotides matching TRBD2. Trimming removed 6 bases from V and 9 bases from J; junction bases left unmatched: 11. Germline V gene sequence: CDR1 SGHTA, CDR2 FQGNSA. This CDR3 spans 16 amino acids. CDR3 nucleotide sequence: TGTGCCAGCAGACGTGGACTAGCGGGGGCCCACAGTGAGCAGTTCTTC. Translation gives CASRRGLAGAHSEQFF.

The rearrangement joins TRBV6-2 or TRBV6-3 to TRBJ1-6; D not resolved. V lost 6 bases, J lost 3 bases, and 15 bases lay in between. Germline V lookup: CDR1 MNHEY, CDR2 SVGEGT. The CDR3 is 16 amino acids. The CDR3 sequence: CASSRAGVGYNSPLHF. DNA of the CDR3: TGTGCCAGCAGCCGAGCCGGGGTAGGCTATAATTCACCCCTCCACTTT.

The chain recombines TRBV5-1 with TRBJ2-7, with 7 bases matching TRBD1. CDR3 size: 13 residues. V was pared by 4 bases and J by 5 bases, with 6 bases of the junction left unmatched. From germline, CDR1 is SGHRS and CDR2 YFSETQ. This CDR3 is CASSDGTVDEQYF. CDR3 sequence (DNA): TGCGCCAGCAGCGACGGGACAGTCGACGAGCAGTACTTC.

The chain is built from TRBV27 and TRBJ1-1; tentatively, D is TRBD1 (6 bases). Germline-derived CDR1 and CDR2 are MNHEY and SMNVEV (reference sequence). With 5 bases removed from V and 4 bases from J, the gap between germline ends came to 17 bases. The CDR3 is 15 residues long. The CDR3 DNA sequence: TGTGCCAGCAGTCCTAACCTCCGGGGGGCCACTGAAGCTTTCTTT. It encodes CASSPNLRGATEAFF.

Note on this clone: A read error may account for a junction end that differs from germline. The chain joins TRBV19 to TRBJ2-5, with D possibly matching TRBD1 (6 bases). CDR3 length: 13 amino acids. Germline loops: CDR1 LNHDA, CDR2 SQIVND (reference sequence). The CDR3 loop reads CASSIGGVGTQYF. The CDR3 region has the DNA TGTGCCAGTAGCATAGGGGGAGTTGGGACCCAGTACTTC.

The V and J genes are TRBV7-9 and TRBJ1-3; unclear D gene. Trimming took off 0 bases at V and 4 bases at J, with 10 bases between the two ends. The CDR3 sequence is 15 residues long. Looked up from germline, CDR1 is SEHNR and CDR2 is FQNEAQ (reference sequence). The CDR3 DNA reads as TGTGCCAGCAGCTTAGCGTTAACGGCGGGAAACACCATATATTTT. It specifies CASSLALTAGNTIYF.

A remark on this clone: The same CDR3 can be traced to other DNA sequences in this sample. The CDR3 region has the DNA TGCGCCAGCAGCCAAGCAGGGGGGTCCTACAATGAGCAGTTCTTC. This sequence encodes CASSQAGGSYNEQFF. The chain combines TRBV4-1 with TRBJ2-1, with D possibly TRBD1 on 7 matching bases. Per the germline V gene, CDR1 is MGHRA and CDR2 is YSYEKL. The CDR3 has 15 residues. The germline V and J ends were trimmed by 1 base and 1 base, with 8 bases remaining between them.

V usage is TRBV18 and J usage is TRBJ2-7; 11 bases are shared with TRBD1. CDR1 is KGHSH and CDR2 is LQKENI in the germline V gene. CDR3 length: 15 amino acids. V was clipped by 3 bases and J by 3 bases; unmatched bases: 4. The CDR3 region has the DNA TGTGCCAGCTCACCCGGGACAGGGGGTTTCTACGAGCAGTACTTC. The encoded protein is CASSPGTGGFYEQYF.

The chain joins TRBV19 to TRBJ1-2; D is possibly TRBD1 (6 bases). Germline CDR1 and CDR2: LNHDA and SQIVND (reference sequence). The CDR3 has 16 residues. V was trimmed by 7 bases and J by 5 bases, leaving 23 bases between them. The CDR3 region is CASKTRFLDRKYGYTF. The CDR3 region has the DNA TGTGCCAGTAAAACCCGTTTTTTGGACAGAAAATATGGCTACACCTTC.

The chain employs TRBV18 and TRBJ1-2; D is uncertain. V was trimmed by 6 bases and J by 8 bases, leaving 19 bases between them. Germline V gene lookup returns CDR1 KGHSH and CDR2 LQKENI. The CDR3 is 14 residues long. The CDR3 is CASSNWQGKSGYTF. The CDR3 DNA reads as TGTGCCAGCTCCAACTGGCAAGGGAAGTCGGGCTACACCTTC.

CDR3 DNA sequence: TGTGCCAGCAGTCCCGGGAACCCTCCTGAAGCTTTCTTT. Amino acid sequence: CASSPGNPPEAFF. The chain uses TRBV7-9 and TRBJ1-1; D is unclear. This CDR3 spans 13 amino acids. V was pared by 6 bases and J by 6 bases, with 14 bases between. Germline-derived CDR1 and CDR2 are SEHNR and FQNEAQ (reference sequence).

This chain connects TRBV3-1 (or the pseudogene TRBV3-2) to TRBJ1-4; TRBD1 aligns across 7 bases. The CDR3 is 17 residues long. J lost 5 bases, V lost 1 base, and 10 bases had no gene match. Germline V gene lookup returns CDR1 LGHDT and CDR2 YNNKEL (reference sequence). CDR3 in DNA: TGTGCCAGCAGCCAAGGAAGGGGGGACAGCTGGAATGAAAAACTGTTTTTT. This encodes CASSQGRGDSWNEKLFF.

The CDR3 region has the DNA TGTGCCAGCAGCTTATCGGGCAGGGAGTATGGCTACACCTTC. It codes for CASSLSGREYGYTF. This sequence joins TRBV11-2 and TRBJ1-2; D is possibly TRBD1 (5 bases). Trimming left V 2 bases short and J 5 bases short, with 12 bases between. Germline CDR1 is SGHAT and CDR2 is FQNNGV. The CDR3 is 14 residues long.

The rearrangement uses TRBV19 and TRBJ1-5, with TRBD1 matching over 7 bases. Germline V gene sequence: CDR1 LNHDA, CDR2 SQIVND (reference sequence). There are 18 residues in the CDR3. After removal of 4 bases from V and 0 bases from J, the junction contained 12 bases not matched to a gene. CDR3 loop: CASSTRPGTDASNQPQHF. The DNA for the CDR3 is TGTGCCAGTAGTACCCGTCCCGGGACAGATGCTAGCAATCAGCCCCAGCATTTT.

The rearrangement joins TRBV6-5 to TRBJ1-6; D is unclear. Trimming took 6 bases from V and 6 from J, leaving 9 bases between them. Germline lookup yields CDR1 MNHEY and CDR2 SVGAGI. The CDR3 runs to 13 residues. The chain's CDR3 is CASRRVSNSPLHF. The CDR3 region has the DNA TGTGCCAGCAGACGGGTGTCTAATTCACCCCTCCACTTT.

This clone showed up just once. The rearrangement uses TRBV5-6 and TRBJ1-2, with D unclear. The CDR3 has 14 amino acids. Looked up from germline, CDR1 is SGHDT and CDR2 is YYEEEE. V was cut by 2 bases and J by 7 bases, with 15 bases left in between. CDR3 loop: CASSLVGQAIGYTF. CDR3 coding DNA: TGTGCCAGCAGCTTAGTAGGTCAGGCCATTGGCTACACCTTC.

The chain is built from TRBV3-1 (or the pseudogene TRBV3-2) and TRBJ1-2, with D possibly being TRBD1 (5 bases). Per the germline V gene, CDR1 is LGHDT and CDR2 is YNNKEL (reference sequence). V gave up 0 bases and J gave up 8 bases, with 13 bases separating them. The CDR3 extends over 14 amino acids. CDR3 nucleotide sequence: TGTGCCAGCAGCCAAGACAGTAGGGGCCAGGGCTACACCTTC. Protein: CASSQDSRGQGYTF.

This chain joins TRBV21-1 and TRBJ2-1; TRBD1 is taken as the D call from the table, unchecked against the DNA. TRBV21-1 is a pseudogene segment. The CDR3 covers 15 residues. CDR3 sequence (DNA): TGTGCCAGCCATTTGGGGGACAGAGCCTACAATGAGCAGTTCTTC. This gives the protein CASHLGDRAYNEQFF.

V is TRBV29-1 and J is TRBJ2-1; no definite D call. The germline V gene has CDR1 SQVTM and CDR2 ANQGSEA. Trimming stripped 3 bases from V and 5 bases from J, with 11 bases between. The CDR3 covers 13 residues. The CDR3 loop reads CSVDRGDDNEQFF. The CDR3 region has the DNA TGCAGCGTTGACCGAGGCGATGACAATGAGCAGTTCTTC.